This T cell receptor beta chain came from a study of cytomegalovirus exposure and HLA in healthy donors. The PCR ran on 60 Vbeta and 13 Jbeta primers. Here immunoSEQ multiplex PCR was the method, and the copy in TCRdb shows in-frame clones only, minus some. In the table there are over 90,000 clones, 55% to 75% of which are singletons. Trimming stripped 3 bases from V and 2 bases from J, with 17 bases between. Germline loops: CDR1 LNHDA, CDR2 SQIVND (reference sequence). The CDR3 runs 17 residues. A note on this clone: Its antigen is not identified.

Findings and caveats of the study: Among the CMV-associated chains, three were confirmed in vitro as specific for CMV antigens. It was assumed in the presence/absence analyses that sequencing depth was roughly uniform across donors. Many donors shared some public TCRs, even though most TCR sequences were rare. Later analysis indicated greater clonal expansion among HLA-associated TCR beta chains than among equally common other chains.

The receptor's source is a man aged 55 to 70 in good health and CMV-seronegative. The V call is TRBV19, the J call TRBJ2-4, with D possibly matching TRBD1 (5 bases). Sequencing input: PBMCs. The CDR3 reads CASSIVWQGGSKNIQYF. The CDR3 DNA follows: TGTGCCAGTAGTATTGTTTGGCAGGGTGGTTCCAAAAACATTCAGTACTTC.